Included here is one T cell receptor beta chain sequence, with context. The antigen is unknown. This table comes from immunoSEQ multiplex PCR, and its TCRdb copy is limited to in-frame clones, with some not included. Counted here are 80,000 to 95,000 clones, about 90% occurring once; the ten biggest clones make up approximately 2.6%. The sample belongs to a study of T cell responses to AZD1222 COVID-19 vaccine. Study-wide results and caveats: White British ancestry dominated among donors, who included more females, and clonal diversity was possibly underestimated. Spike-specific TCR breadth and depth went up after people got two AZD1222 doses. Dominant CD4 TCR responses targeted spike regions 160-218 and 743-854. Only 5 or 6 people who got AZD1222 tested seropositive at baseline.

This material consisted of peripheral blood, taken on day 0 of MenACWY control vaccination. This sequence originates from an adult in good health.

The CDR3 nucleotides read TGTGCCAGCAGCCATCCTAGCGGGGAGAACACCGGGGAGCTGTTTTTT. As protein: CASSHPSGENTGELFF. This chain uses TRBV4-2 with TRBJ2-2; 9 bases are a match to TRBD2. Germline CDR1 is LGHNA and CDR2 is YNFKEQ. The length of the CDR3 is 16 residues. J lost 1 base, V lost 3 bases, and 3 bases had no gene match.